What follows are 12 T cell receptor beta chains derived from one specimen sequenced in a study of cytomegalovirus exposure and HLA in healthy donors (dated by TCRdb to about 2017). The method was the immunoSEQ multiplex PCR assay. A mixture of 60 forward primers for TCR Vbeta segments and 13 reverse primers for TCR Jbeta segments was used in the multiplex PCR. This is the immuneACCESS table as TCRdb keeps it, with only in-frame sequences that have V and J called. A part of the clones is gone; compared with another copy, unresolved V genes explain less than half, and the rest is unexplained. The table for this sample records about 39,000 clones. The ten largest clones capture around 3.2% of the sample. The sequenced sample was PBMCs. The receptors were gathered from a woman aged 30 to 39 in good health and CMV-seropositive.

The V and J genes are TRBV5-1 and TRBJ2-1; TRBD1 aligns across 10 bases. CDR3 length: 12 residues. CDR1 is SGHRS, CDR2 YFSETQ, per germline. V shed 5 bases, J shed 12 bases, and the junction held 5 bases outside the gene matches. The CDR3 sequence: CASRGTGDGQFF. The CDR3 bases are TGCGCCAGCAGGGGGACAGGGGATGGGCAGTTCTTC.

The chain uses TRBV5-1 and TRBJ2-7, with TRBD2 matching over 11 bases. There are 15 residues in the CDR3. Germline-derived CDR1 and CDR2 are SGHRS and YFSETQ. V was pared by 3 bases and J by 6 bases, with 8 bases of the junction left unmatched. The CDR3 nucleotides are TGCGCCAGCAGCTCGAATAGCGGGGGGGGCTCCGAGCAGTACTTC. Amino acid sequence: CASSSNSGGGSEQYF.

V gene TRBV19 combines with J gene TRBJ1-6; perhaps TRBD1 as D (6 bases). The germline V and J ends were trimmed by 1 base and 10 bases, with 11 bases remaining between them. CDR3 length equals 14 residues. Germline V CDR1 and CDR2: LNHDA, SQIVND (reference sequence). CDR3 loop: CASSIAQGESPLHF. The CDR3 nucleotides are TGTGCCAGTAGTATAGCACAGGGCGAGTCACCCCTCCACTTT.

V is TRBV9 and J is TRBJ2-3, with 9 bases that match TRBD2. This CDR3 comprises 16 residues. CDR1 and CDR2 (germline): SGDLS, YYNGEE. V was pared by 1 base and J by 5 bases, with 8 bases of the junction left unmatched. CDR3 sequence reads: CASSVRVAGEGDTQYF. The CDR3 bases are TGTGCCAGCAGCGTACGGGTAGCGGGGGAAGGAGATACGCAGTATTTT.

The chain carries TRBV28 and TRBJ1-5; D gene ambiguous. Germline values: CDR1 MDHEN, CDR2 SYDVKM. Trimming removed 4 bases at V and 7 bases at J, with 8 bases between. CDR3 length equals 12 residues. In DNA form, the CDR3 reads TGTGCCAGCAGTTCACTTAGACAGCCCCAGCATTTT. Its translation is CASSSLRQPQHF. Drawing the rest from reference TRBV28 and TRBJ1-5, the complete variable domain is DVKVTQSSRYLVKRTGEKVFLECVQDMDHENMFWYRQDPGLGLRLIYFSYDVKMKEKGDIPEGYSVSREKKERFSLILESASTNQTSMYLCASSSLRQPQHFGDGTRLSIL.

The J gene is TRBJ1-6, the V gene TRBV30; a weak D match, TRBD1 (6 bases). Germline CDR1 GTSNPN, CDR2 SVGIG (reference sequence). V lost 4 bases and J lost 7, with 23 bases in between. CDR3 length: 17 residues. The CDR3 DNA follows: TGTGCCTGGACGTATGGTGGGGGGGCCTCTGGCAATTCACCCCTCCACTTT. This codes for CAWTYGGGASGNSPLHF.

This sequence joins TRBV13 and TRBJ2-7; the match to TRBD1 covers 8 bases. CDR3 length: 20 residues. Per germline, CDR1 PRHDT and CDR2 FYEKMQ (reference sequence). V trimming: 2 bases; J trimming: 3 bases; junction bases outside the gene matches: 21. This chain's CDR3 is CASSLSVGKRLGQGSYEQYF. In DNA form, the CDR3 reads TGTGCCAGCAGCTTAAGTGTTGGCAAACGCCTCGGACAGGGAAGCTACGAGCAGTACTTC.

The V call is TRBV7-9, the J call TRBJ1-6; no firm D call. Germline assignment: CDR1 SEHNR and CDR2 FQNEAQ (reference sequence). V lost 1 base and J 1 base, leaving 5 bases between the germline ends. The CDR3 has 15 amino acids. CDR3 in DNA: TGTGCCAGCAGCTTAGATCAGTCCTATAATTCACCCCTCCACTTT. This gives the protein CASSLDQSYNSPLHF.

A note on this clone: The junction does not match germline at one end; this may be a read error. The chain combines TRBV9 with TRBJ2-1; 9 bases line up with TRBD2. CDR1 and CDR2 (germline): SGDLS, YYNGEE. The CDR3 contains 16 residues. The CDR3 region has the DNA TGTGCCAGCAGCCCCCCTGGGACTAGCTCCGACAATGAGCAGTTCTTC. It translates to CASSPPGTSSDNEQFF.

This chain links TRBV4-2 with TRBJ2-2; maybe TRBD2 (6 bases). The CDR3 totals 14 residues. Germline V gene sequence: CDR1 LGHNA, CDR2 YNFKEQ. Deletions cut 0 bases from V and 4 bases from J, with 6 bases between. As DNA, the CDR3 is TGTGCCAGCAGCCAAGAGCGGGGCACCGGGGAGCTGTTTTTT. Translating gives CASSQERGTGELFF.

V is TRBV19 and J is TRBJ2-3; 7 nucleotides match TRBD2. Germline-derived CDR1 and CDR2 are LNHDA and SQIVND (reference sequence). Unmatched junction bases numbered 10, after V lost 6 bases and J lost 7 bases. This CDR3 has 14 amino acids. CDR3 bases: TGTGCCAGTAGCCTCGCTTTCGGGGGGAATACGCAGTATTTT. Protein: CASSLAFGGNTQYF.

The rearrangement links TRBV25-1 to TRBJ1-2; D perhaps matches TRBD1 (5 bases). Trimming stripped 3 bases from V and 6 bases from J, with 11 bases between. The CDR3 consists of 13 residues. Looked up from germline, CDR1 is MGHDK and CDR2 is SYGVNS. Here the CDR3 DNA reads TGTGCCAGCAGTGACTACAGGAAGGATGGCTACACCTTC. This encodes CASSDYRKDGYTF.